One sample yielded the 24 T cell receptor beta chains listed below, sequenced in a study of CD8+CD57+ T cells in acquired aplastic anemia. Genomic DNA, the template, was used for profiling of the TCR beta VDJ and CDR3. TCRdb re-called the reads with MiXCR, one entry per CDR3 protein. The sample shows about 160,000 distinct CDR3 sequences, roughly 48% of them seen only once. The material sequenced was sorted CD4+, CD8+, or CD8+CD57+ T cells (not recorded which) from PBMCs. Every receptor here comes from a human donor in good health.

The CDR3 region has the DNA TGTGCCAGCAGCGCCAACATGGACAGGCAGCAGTACTTC. It encodes CASSANMDRQQYF. This rearrangement joins TRBV9 to TRBJ2-7, with 7 bases aligning to TRBD1. Trimming at V came to 3 bases and at J to 8 bases, leaving 8 bases not matched to a gene. Germline lookup yields CDR1 SGDLS and CDR2 YYNGEE. The CDR3 totals 13 residues.

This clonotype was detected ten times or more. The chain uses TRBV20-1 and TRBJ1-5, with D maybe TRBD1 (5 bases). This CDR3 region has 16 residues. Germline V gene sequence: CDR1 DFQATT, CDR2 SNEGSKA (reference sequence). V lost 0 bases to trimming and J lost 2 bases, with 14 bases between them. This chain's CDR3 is CSARDHSRDGNQPQHF. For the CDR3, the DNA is TGCAGTGCTAGAGATCATTCGAGGGACGGCAATCAGCCCCAGCATTTT.

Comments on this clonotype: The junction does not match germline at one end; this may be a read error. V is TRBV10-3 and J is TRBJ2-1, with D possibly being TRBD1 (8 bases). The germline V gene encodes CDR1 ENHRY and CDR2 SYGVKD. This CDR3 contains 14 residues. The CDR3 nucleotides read TGCGCCATCAGGAAGACAGGGGACTACGATGAGCAGTTCTTC. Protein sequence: CAIRKTGDYDEQFF.

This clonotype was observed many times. The CDR3 DNA follows: TGTGCCAGCAGCCAGGGGCGGAACAATGAGCAGTTCTTC. It is translated as CASSQGRNNEQFF. The chain joins TRBV14 to TRBJ2-1, with D maybe TRBD1 (5 bases). The V end was cut by 3 bases, the J end by 5 bases, with 8 bases between. The CDR3 spans 13 residues. Germline V gene sequence: CDR1 SGHDN, CDR2 FVKESK.

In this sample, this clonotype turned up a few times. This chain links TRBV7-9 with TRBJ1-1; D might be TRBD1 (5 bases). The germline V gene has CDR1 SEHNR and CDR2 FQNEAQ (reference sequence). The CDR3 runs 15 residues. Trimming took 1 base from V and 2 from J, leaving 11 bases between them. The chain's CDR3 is CASSLVGAQNTEAFF. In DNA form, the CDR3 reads TGTGCCAGCAGCTTAGTAGGGGCCCAAAACACTGAAGCTTTCTTT.

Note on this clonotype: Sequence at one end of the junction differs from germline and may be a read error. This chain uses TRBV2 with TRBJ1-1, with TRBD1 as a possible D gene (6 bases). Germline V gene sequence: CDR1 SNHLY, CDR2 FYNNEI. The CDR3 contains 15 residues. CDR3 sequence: CASSPRTESNIEAFF. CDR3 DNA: TGTGCCAGCAGCCCGAGGACAGAGTCGAACATTGAAGCTTTCTTT.

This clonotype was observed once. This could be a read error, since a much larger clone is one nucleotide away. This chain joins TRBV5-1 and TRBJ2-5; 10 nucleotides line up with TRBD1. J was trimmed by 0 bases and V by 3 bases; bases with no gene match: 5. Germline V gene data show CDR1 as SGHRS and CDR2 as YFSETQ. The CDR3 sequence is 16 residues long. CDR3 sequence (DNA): TGCGCCAGCAGCTCCTGGACAGGGGGATACCAAGAGACCCAGTACTTC. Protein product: CASSSWTGGYQETQYF.

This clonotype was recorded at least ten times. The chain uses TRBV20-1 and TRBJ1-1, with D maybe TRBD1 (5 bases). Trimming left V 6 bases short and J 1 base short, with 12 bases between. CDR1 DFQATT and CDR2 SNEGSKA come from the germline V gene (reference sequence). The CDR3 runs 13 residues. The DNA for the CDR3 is TGCAGTGCCGTCCGGGGGAGGAACACTGAAGCTTTCTTT. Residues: CSAVRGRNTEAFF.

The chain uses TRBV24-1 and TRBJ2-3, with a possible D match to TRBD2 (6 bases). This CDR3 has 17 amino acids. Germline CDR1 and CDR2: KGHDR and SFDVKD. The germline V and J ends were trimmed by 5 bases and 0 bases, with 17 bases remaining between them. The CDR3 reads CATSVSPDYTSTDTQYF. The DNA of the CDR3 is TGTGCCACCAGTGTAAGCCCGGACTACACTAGCACAGATACGCAGTATTTT.

The CDR3 sequence is CASSLGASYGYTF. The DNA for the CDR3 is TGTGCCAGCAGCTTAGGGGCGTCATATGGCTACACCTTC. The chain employs TRBV7-2 and TRBJ1-2; D remains unclear. The CDR3 has 13 residues. Germline-derived CDR1 and CDR2 are SGHTA and FQGNSA. Trimming stripped 1 base from V and 5 bases from J, with 8 bases between. Combining the CDR3 with reference TRBV7-2 and TRBJ1-2 gives the whole variable domain GAGVSQSPSNKVTEKGKDVELRCDPISGHTALYWYRQSLGQGLEFLIYFQGNSAPDKSGLPSDRFSAERTGGSVSTLTIQRTQQEDSAVYLCASSLGASYGYTFGSGTRLTVV.

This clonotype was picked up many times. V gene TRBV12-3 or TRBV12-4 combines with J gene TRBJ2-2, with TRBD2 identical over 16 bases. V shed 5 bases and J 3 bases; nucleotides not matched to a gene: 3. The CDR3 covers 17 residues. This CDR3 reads CASSRGLAGGDTGELFF. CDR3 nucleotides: TGTGCCAGCAGTCGGGGACTAGCGGGAGGGGACACCGGGGAGCTGTTTTTT.

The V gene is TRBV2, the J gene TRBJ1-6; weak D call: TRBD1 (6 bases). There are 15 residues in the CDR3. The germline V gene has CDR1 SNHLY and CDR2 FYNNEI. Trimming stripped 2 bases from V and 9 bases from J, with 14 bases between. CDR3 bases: TGTGCCAGCAGTGAAAAATGGGGGGCAGGTTCACCCCTCCACTTT. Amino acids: CASSEKWGAGSPLHF.

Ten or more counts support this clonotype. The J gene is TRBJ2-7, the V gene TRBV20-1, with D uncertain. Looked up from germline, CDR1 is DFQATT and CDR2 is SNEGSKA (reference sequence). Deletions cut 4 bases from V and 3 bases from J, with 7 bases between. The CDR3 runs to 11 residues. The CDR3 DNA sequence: TGCAGTGCTATGTTGAACTACGAGCAGTACTTC. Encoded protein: CSAMLNYEQYF.

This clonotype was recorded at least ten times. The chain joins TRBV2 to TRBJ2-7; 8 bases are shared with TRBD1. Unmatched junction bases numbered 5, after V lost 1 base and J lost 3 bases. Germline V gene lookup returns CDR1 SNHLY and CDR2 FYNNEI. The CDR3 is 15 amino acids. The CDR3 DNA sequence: TGTGCCAGCAGTGAAGTTTGGACAGGGTACTACGAGCAGTACTTC. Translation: CASSEVWTGYYEQYF.

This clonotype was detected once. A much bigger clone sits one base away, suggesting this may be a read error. This CDR3 reads CASSYPGQGRYGYAF. CDR3 nucleotides: TGTGCCAGCAGCTACCCGGGACAGGGAAGATATGGCTACGCCTTC. This chain uses TRBV11-2 with TRBJ1-2; 9 positions match TRBD1. The length of the CDR3 is 15 residues. Germline values: CDR1 SGHAT, CDR2 FQNNGV. Full variable domain (rest looked up from reference TRBV11-2 and TRBJ1-2): EAGVAQSPRYKIIEKRQSVAFWCNPISGHATLYWYQQILGQGPKLLIQFQNNGVVDDSQLPKDRFSAERLKGVDSTLKIQPAKLEDSAVYLCASSYPGQGRYGYAFGSGTRLTVV.

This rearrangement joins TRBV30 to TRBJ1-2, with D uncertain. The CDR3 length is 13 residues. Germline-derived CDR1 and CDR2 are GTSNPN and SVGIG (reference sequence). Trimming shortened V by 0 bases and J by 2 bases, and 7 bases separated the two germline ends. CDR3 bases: TGTGCCTGGAGTGTGCTGCACAACTATGGCTACACCTTC. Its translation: CAWSVLHNYGYTF.

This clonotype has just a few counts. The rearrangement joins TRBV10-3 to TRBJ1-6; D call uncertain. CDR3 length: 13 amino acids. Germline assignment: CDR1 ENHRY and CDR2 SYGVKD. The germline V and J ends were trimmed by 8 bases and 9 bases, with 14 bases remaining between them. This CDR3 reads CAIGPGSSSPLHF. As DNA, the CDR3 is TGTGCCATCGGCCCGGGTTCTAGTTCACCCCTCCACTTT.

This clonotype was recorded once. CDR3 DNA: TGCGCCAGCCACAGCGGCGGAGGCTACACCTTC. Protein product: CASHSGGGYTF. The chain carries TRBV10-2 and TRBJ1-2; D ambiguous. This CDR3 has 11 amino acids. V lost 8 bases, J lost 8 bases, and 12 bases lay in between. Per germline, CDR1 WSHSY and CDR2 SAAADI.

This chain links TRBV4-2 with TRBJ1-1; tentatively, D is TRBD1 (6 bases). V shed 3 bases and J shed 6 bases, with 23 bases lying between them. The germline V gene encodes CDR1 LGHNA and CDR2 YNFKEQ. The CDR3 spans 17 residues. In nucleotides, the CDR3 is TGTGCCAGCAGCCAGGGGACCTCTACAGGGTATGAGGCTGAAGCTTTCTTT. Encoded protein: CASSQGTSTGYEAEAFF.

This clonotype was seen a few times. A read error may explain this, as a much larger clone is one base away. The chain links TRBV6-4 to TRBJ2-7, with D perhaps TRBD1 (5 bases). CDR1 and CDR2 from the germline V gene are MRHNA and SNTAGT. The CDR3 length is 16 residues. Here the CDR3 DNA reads TGTACCAGCAGTGACCTGCAGCCAGACAGCTCCTACGAGCAGTACTTC. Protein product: CTSSDLQPDSSYEQYF.

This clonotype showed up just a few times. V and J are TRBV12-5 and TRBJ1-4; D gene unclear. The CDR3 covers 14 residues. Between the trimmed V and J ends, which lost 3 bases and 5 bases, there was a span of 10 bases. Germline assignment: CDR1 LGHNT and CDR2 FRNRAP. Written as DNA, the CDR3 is TGTGCTAGTGGTTTATCGGATAAGAATGAAAAACTGTTTTTT. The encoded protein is CASGLSDKNEKLFF.

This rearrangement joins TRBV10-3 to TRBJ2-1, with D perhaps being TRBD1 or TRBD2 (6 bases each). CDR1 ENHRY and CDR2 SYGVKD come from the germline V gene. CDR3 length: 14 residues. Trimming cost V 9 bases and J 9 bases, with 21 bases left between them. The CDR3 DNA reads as TGTGCCATAGGGCAGACAAGGGGGGACGGTGAGCAGTTCTTC. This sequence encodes CAIGQTRGDGEQFF.

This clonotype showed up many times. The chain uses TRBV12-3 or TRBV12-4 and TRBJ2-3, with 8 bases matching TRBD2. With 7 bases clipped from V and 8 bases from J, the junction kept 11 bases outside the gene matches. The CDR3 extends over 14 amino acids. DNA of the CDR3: TGTGCCAGCACCCGCTACGGGGGGGTAGTTACGCAGTATTTT. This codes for CASTRYGGVVTQYF.

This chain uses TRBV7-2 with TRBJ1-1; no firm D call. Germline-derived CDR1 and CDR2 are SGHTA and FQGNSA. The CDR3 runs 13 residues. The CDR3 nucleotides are TGTGCGGGAGGAGGAAGGATGAACACTGAAGCTTTCTTT. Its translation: CAGGGRMNTEAFF.